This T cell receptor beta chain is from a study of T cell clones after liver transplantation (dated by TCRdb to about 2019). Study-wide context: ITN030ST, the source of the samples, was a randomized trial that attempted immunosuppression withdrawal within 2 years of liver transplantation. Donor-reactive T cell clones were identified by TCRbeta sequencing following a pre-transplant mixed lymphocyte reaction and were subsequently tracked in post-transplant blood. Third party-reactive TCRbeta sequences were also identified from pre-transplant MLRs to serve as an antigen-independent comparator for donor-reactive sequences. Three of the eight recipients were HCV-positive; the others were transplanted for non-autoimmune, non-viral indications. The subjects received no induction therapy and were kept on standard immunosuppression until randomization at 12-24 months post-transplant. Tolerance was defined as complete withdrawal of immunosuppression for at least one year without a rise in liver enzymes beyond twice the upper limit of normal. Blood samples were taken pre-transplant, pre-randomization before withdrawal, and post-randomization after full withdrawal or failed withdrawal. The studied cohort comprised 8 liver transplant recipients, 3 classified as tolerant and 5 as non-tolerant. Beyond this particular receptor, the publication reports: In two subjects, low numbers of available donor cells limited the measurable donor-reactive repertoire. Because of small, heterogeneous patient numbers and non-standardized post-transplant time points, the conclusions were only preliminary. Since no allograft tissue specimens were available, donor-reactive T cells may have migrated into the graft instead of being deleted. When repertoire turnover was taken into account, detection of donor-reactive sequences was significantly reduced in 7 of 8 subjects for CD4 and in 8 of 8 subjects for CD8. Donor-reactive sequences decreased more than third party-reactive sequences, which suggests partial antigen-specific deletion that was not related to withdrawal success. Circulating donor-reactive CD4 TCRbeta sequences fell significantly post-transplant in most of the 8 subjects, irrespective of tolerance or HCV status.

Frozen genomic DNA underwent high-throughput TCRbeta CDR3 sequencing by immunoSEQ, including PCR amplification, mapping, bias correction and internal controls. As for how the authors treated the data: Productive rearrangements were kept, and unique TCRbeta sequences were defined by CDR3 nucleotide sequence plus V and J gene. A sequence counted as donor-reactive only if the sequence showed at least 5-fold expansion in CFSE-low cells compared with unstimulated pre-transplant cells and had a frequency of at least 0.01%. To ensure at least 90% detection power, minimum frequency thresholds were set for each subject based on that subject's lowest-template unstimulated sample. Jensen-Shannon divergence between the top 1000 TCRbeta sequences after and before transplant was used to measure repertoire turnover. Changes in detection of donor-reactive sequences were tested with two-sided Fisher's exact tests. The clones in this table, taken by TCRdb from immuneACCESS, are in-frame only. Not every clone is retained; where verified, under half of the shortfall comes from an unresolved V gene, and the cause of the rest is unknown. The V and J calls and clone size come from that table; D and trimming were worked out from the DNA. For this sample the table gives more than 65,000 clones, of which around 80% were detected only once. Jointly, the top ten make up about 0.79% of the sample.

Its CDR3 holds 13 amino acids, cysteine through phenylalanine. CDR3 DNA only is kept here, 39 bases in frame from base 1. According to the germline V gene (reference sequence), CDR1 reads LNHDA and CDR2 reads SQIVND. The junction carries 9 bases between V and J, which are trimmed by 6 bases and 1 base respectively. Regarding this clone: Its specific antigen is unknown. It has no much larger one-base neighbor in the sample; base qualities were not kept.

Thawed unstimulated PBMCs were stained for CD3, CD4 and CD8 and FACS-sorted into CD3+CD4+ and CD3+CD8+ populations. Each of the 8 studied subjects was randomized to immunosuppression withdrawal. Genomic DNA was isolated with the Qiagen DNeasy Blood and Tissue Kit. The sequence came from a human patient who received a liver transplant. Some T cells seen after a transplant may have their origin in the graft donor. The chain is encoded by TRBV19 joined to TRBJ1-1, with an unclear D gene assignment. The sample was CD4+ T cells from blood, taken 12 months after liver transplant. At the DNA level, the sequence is TGTGCCAGTAGCTGGAGCCGGAACACTGAAGCTTTCTTT. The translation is CASSWSRNTEAFF.